The 4 T cell receptor beta chains presented below share a single source sample, sequenced in a study of cytomegalovirus exposure and HLA in healthy donors. PCR employed 60 Vbeta and 13 Jbeta primers. Clones were sequenced by immunoSEQ multiplex PCR, and TCRdb holds only the in-frame ones, with some missing. This table lists roughly 110,000 clones. The sequencing input was PBMCs. These receptors were collected from a man between 40 and 49 years old in good health and CMV-seropositive.

The chain employs TRBV2 and TRBJ1-5; D call uncertain. The ends were cut back, 5 bases at V and 0 bases at J, with 5 bases in the middle. The germline CDR1 and CDR2 sequences are SNHLY and FYNNEI. This CDR3 comprises 13 residues. In nucleotides, the CDR3 is TGTGCCAGCAGTCAAAATAGCAATCAGCCCCAGCATTTT. Its translation is CASSQNSNQPQHF.

This chain joins TRBV28 and TRBJ2-2; 8 bases are a match to TRBD1. V was clipped by 3 bases and J by 2 bases; unmatched bases: 11. Germline V gene data show CDR1 as MDHEN and CDR2 as SYDVKM. The CDR3 length is 18 residues. The CDR3 spells CASSFPESGTGNTGELFF. As DNA, the CDR3 is TGTGCCAGCAGTTTCCCCGAATCCGGGACAGGAAACACCGGGGAGCTGTTTTTT.

The chain recombines TRBV29-1 with TRBJ2-3; TRBD1 is a possible D gene (6 bases). Germline V gene sequence: CDR1 SQVTM, CDR2 ANQGSEA. This CDR3 region has 14 residues. Trimming pared 4 bases from V and 0 bases from J, leaving 11 bases between. The CDR3 sequence is CSVVRGSSTDTQYF. CDR3 nucleotide sequence: TGCAGCGTTGTTAGGGGGTCTAGCACAGATACGCAGTATTTT.

The chain links TRBV2 to TRBJ1-5; D gene ambiguous. Germline V gene data show CDR1 as SNHLY and CDR2 as FYNNEI. V shed 3 bases and J shed 2 bases, with 8 bases lying between them. The CDR3 has 14 residues. The CDR3 region has the DNA TGTGCCAGCAGTGAGCGAGAAGGCAATCAGCCCCAGCATTTT. As protein: CASSEREGNQPQHF.